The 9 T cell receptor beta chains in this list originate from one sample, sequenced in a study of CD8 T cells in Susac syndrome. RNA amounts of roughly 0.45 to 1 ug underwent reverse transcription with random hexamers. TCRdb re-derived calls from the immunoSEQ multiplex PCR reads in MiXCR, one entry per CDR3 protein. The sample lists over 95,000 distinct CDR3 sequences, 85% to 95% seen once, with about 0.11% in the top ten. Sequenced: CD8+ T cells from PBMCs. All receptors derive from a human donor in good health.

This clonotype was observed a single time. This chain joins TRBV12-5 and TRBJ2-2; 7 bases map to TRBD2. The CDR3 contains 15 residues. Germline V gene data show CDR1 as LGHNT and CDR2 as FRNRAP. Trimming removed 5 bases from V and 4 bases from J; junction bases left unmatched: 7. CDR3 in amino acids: CASGASGAGTGELFF. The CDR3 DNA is TGTGCTAGTGGTGCAAGCGGGGCGGGCACCGGGGAGCTGTTTTTT.

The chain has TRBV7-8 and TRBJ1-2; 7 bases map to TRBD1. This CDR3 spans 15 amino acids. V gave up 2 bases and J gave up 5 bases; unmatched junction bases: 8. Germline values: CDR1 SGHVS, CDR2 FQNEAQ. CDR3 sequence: CASSLKGAEVYGYTF. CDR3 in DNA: TGTGCCAGCAGCTTAAAGGGGGCAGAAGTATATGGCTACACCTTC.

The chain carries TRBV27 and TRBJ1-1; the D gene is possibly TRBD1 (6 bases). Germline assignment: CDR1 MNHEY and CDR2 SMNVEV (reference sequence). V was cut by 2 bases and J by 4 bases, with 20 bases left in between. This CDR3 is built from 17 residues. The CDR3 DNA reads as TGTGCCAGCAGTTTAAAGGGGGTGGGGGCTCTGGGCACTGAAGCTTTCTTT. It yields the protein CASSLKGVGALGTEAFF.

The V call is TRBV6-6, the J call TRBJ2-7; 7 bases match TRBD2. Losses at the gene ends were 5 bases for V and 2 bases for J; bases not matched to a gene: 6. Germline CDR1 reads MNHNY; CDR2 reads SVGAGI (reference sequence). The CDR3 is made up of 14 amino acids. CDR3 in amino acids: CASSLGGSAYEQYF. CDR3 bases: TGTGCCAGCAGTCTCGGGGGGTCTGCCTACGAGCAGTACTTC.

This CDR3 is CASRPQAGVNSPLHF. CDR3 sequence (DNA): TGTGCCAGCAGACCCCAGGCGGGGGTGAATTCACCCCTCCACTTT. V gene TRBV2 combines with J gene TRBJ1-6, with D perhaps matching TRBD1 (5 bases). Germline-derived CDR1 and CDR2 are SNHLY and FYNNEI. Trimming left V 6 bases short and J 7 bases short, with 16 bases between. The CDR3 loop spans 15 amino acids.

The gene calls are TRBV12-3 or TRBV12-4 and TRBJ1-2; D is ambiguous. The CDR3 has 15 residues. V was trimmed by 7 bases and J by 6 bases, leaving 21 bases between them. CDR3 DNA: TGTGCCAGCACCCCCAAACCGCAGGCCCGGGATGGCTACACCTTC. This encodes CASTPKPQARDGYTF.

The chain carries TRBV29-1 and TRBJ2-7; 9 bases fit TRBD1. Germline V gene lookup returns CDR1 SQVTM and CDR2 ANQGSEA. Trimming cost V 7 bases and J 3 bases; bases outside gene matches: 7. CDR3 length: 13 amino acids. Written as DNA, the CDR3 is TGCAGCGGGGGACAGGGATTCGGCTACGAGCAGTACTTC. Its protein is CSGGQGFGYEQYF.

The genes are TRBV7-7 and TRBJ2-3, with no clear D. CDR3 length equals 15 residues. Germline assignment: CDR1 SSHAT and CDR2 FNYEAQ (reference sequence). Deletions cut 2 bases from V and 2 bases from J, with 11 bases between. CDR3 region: CASSLSSRDTDTQYF. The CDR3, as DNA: TGTGCCAGCAGCTTAAGTTCTAGAGACACAGATACGCAGTATTTT.

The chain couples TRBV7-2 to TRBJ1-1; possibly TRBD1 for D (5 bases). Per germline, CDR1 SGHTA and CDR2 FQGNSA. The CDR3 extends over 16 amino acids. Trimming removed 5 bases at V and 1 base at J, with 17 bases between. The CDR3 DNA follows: TGTGCCAGCAGCCCCCGAGGGGCGTCGGGGAACACTGAAGCTTTCTTT. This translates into CASSPRGASGNTEAFF.